Reported below is one TCR beta chain. Its recognized antigen is unknown. No base-level quality is on record; no much larger clone is a single base apart. Relative to germline, V is missing 4 bases and J is missing 3 bases, with 3 bases of the junction outside any gene match. CDR1 and CDR2 (MDHEN, SYDVKM) derive from the germline V gene. The CDR3 has 13 amino acids, counting the end cysteine and phenylalanine. Only the CDR3 DNA is retained, 39 bases long and in frame from the first base. The data derive from a study of blood T cell repertoires in COVID-19 (TCRdb year 2020). About the investigation overall: Collaborator samples came from the United States, Italy and Spain and covered acute and convalescent phases of COVID-19. The prospective study material was composed of cDNA or gDNA derived from T cells, B-cell-depleted T cells, or PBMCs. Subjects who had been exposed to COVID-19, were actively infected with it, or had recovered from it provided the deeply sampled blood TCRbeta repertoires that made up the dataset. A freely available public database, intended as a resource for researchers studying the immune response to SARS-CoV-2, is where the repertoires were released. Samples were obtained from the ongoing ImmuneRACE study (first 160 participants) and from some 1,200 subjects provided by 6 global collaborators. A de-identified subject ID, COVID-19 status, age in years and sex were almost always included in the sample metadata. HLA class I and class II types, where available, came from metadata supplied by the sample provider rather than from assay-based typing. Study-wide conclusions, independent of this receptor: The quantity of clinical and demographic metadata differed by source and by participant and was supplied without curation.

TCRbeta CDR3 regions were amplified from genomic DNA using the immunoSEQ Assay, a bias-controlled multiplex PCR. From the authors' description of their analysis: The number of nucleated cells in each sample was estimated from the amplification of reference gene primers within the assay. To quantify the absolute abundance of each unique TCRbeta CDR3 rearrangement, sequence reads were collapsed and filtered. Productive Simpson clonality was computed per sample as the square root of Simpson's diversity index over productive rearrangements. This immuneACCESS table, as held by TCRdb, lists in-frame sequences with V and J called but not all clones. Of the missing ones, under half trace to an unresolved V gene in checked studies; the others have no known cause. V, J and clone size reflect that table, while D and trimming were determined from the DNA. A total of some 39,000 clones appear in this sample, around three quarters of them only once. About 25% of the sample is taken by the ten largest.

The collaborating institutions used their own protocols to collect whole blood in K2EDTA tubes. For TCRbeta analysis, collaborator samples were shipped as frozen whole blood, as isolated PBMCs, or as DNA extracted from either sample type. The sample taken for sequencing was peripheral blood. The rearrangement combines TRBV28 with TRBJ2-7, with 7 bases aligning to TRBD2. The sequence was obtained from a man older than 75 with acute or convalescent COVID-19. The DNA reads TGTGCCAGCAGTTGGCTAGCGGACTACGAGCAGTACTTC. This gives the protein CASSWLADYEQYF.